This TCR beta chain was sequenced in a study of blood T cells in healthy people across ages (dated by TCRdb to between 2015 and 2016). For context, the study as a whole: In model experiments, roughly one uniquely barcoded TCR beta cDNA molecule per two T cells was captured by template switching. Age-related changes in TCR beta repertoire diversity were measured in the study by deep sequencing normalized with unique cDNA molecular identifiers. Using the same blood draw, the study looked at two additional independent replicas of 1 million unique cDNA reads for two donors, one aged 18 to 29 and the other aged 80 or older. Donors of different ages were randomly distributed across sequencing lanes to avoid experimental bias. The donors were divided into four age groups: young (average around 16 years), middle-aged (approximately 42), aged (about 60) and long-lived (about 84).

The approximately 41 donors, aged 6 to 90 years, were systemically healthy Caucasian individuals from Russia. Each donor gave approximately 9.3 milliliters of peripheral blood, collected into EDTA-treated Vacutainer tubes. Ficoll-Paque density-gradient centrifugation was used to isolate PBMCs, with at least 7 million obtained per sample. Total RNA, at least 5.5 micrograms per sample, was extracted from PBMCs with Trizol reagent. The percentages of naive CD45RAhigh/CD27high T cells were determined by flow cytometry on a PBMC aliquot from every donor. This clonotype showed up just a few times. Its antigen remains undetermined. It has no much larger one-base neighbor in the sample; base qualities were not kept. The CDR3 goes from the cysteine to the phenylalanine over 13 residues. Here the CDR3 DNA is all that survives: 39 bases in frame from base 1. V is clipped by 8 bases and J by 2 bases, and the sequence between their germline boundaries is 16 bases long. The germline V gene provides CDR1 SQVTM and CDR2 ANQGSEA.

The library relied on 5' RACE. A second PCR of roughly 6 to 12 cycles was run with a J-beta primer mix and a sample-barcoded 5' primer. Each TCR beta cDNA molecule received a unique molecular identifier from a template-switch 5' adaptor carrying 12 random nucleotides. Each sample yielded at least 3 million CDR3-containing paired-end reads. The Mint cDNA synthesis kit, primed by a TRBC-specific oligonucleotide, was used to synthesize first-strand cDNA from all RNA. After uracil-DNA glycosylase treatment, a first 18-cycle PCR used universal primers M1SS and BC2_uni_R on all cDNA. For the original study's pipeline: For normalization, 1 million high-quality reads, each with a distinct molecular identifier, were randomly selected from each sample. Instead of being binned into consensus sequences, reads with shared molecular identifiers were discarded. MiTCR, run with a Q25 quality threshold and the strictest error-elimination algorithm, handled CDR3 identification, clonotype clustering and error correction. A nonparametric unseen species model with Euler transformation was used to estimate a lower bound on total TCR beta diversity. The raw public reads went through TCRdb reprocessing: fastp at Q25, MiXCR clone calling, in-frame beta chains kept. Duplicate CDR3 protein sequences are folded into a single record with the most common DNA and genes. The V and J calls and clone size come from TCRdb's table, not from the authors' own analysis. In this sample the table shows 1.8 million or so distinct CDR3 sequences, roughly two fifths of which occur a single time. The top ten hold 20% to 25% of the sample.

Broader findings and caveats from the paper: Estimates of total diversity based on one million sequenced T cells were considered lower bounds and underestimates. There was a strong correlation between observed TCR beta diversity and the percentage of naive T cells measured by flow cytometry. Observed TCR beta diversity per million T cells fell roughly linearly with age, and a significant reduction was already apparent by age roughly 40. Donor CMV infection status was unknown, potentially confounding age-related changes in expanded clonotypes. Compared with the aged group, more naive CD4+ T cells, fewer expanded clones and increased TCR diversity were shown by the long-lived group, suggesting age selection. Because profiling used bulk unsorted PBMCs, naive and antigen-experienced compartments could not be compared conclusively.

Sequencing used blood. The V and J genes are TRBV29-1 and TRBJ2-7, with the D gene uncertain. This sequence was found in a human donor in good health. CDR3 sequence: CSPPGSGTYEQYF. The nucleotide sequence reads as follows: TGCAGCCCCCCGGGTTCAGGTACCTACGAGCAGTACTTC.